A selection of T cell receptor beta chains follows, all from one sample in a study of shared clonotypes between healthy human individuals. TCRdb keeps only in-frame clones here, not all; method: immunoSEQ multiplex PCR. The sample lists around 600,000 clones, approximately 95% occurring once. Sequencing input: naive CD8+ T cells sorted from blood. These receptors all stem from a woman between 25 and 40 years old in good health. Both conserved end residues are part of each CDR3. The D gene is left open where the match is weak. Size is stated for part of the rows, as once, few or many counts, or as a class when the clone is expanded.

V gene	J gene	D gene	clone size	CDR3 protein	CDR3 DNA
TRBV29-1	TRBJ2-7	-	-	CSVVDYEQYF	TGCAGCGTTGTAGACTACGAGCAGTACTTC
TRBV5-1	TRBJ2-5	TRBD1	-	CASSLAQGDQETQYF	TGCGCCAGCAGCTTGGCACAGGGGGACCAAGAGACCCAGTACTTC
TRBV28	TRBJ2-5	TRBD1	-	CASSLTGGPQETQYF	TGTGCCAGCAGCCTGACAGGGGGACCACAAGAGACCCAGTACTTC
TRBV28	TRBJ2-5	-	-	CATRLGPGTQYF	TGTGCCACTAGATTGGGGCCGGGGACCCAGTACTTC
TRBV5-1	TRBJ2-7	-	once	CASSLVSGDSSYEQYF	TGCGCCAGCAGCTTAGTTAGCGGCGACAGCTCCTACGAGCAGTACTTC
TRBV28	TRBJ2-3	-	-	CASSLYRADTQYF	TGTGCCAGCAGTTTGTACAGGGCCGATACGCAGTATTTT
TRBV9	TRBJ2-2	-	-	CASSVVAVFANTGELFF	TGTGCCAGCAGCGTAGTGGCGGTTTTCGCTAACACCGGGGAGCTGTTTTTT
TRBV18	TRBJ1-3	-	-	CASSQAAQLHTIYF	TGTGCCAGCTCTCAGGCAGCCCAGCTACACACCATATATTTT
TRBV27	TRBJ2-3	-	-	CASSYLDTQYF	TGTGCCAGCAGTTACCTGGATACGCAGTATTTT
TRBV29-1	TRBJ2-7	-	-	CSVEKNSAKSSYEQYF	TGCAGCGTTGAAAAGAATAGCGCCAAAAGCTCCTACGAGCAGTACTTC
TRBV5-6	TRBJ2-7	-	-	CASSLLTKFYEQYF	TGTGCCAGCAGCTTATTGACTAAATTCTACGAGCAGTACTTC
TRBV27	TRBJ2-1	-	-	CASSLSLLASYNEQFF	TGTGCCAGCAGTTTATCGCTGCTAGCGTCGTACAATGAGCAGTTCTTC
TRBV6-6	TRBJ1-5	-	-	CASSYGVTGGNQPQHF	TGTGCCAGCAGTTACGGGGTTACGGGGGGAAATCAGCCCCAGCATTTT
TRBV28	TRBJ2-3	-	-	CAIGEVQRMTTDTQYF	TGTGCCATCGGGGAGGTACAGAGAATGACCACAGATACGCAGTATTTT
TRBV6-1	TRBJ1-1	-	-	CASSGHYRHQRDTEAFF	TGTGCCAGCAGTGGTCACTACAGGCATCAAAGGGACACTGAAGCTTTCTTT
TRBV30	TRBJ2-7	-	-	CAWSVPGWKTGSSYEQYF	TGTGCCTGGAGTGTACCTGGTTGGAAGACAGGCAGCTCCTACGAGCAGTACTTC
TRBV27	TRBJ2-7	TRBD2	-	CASSLISERWGGREQYF	TGTGCCAGCAGTTTAATATCTGAGAGGTGGGGCGGGAGGGAGCAGTACTTC
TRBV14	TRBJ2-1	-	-	CASSQDLGPYNEQFF	TGTGCCAGCAGCCAAGATTTGGGGCCGTACAATGAGCAGTTCTTC
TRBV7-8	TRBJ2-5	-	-	CASSPGLTQYF	TGTGCCAGCAGCCCAGGGTTGACCCAGTACTTC
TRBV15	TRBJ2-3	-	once	CATSRELGLTSTDTQYF	TGTGCCACCAGCAGAGAGTTGGGACTGACAAGCACAGATACGCAGTATTTT
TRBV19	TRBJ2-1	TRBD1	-	CASSIQGAYNEQFF	TGTGCCAGTAGTATCCAGGGGGCCTACAATGAGCAGTTCTTC
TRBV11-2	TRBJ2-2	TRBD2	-	CASSGRTSGRAGELFF	TGTGCCAGCAGCGGGCGGACTAGCGGGAGGGCCGGGGAGCTGTTTTTT
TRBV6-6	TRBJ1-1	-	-	CASSYSGPEAFF	TGTGCCAGCAGTTACTCAGGCCCCGAAGCTTTCTTT
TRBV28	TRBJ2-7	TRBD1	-	CASSSGTGIYEQYF	TGTGCCAGCAGTTCCGGGACAGGGATTTACGAGCAGTACTTC
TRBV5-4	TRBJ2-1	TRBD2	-	CASSFGLAGYNEQFF	TGTGCCAGCAGCTTCGGGCTAGCGGGCTACAATGAGCAGTTCTTC
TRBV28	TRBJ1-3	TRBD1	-	CASSPGQGLISPGNTIYF	TGTGCCAGCAGTCCCGGACAGGGATTAATTTCTCCTGGAAACACCATATATTTT
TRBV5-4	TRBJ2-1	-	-	CASSTPVDEQFF	TGTGCCAGCAGCACTCCGGTGGATGAGCAGTTCTTC
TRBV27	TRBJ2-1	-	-	CASSLSWLAEQFF	TGTGCCAGCAGTTTATCGTGGCTTGCCGAGCAGTTCTTC
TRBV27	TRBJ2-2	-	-	CASSFVGPTGELFF	TGTGCCAGCAGTTTTGTGGGGCCCACCGGGGAGCTGTTTTTT
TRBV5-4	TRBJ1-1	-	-	CASSPQGTLPNTEAFF	TGTGCCAGCAGCCCCCAGGGGACCCTACCGAACACTGAAGCTTTCTTT
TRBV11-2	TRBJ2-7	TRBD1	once	CASSVTGQGWTYEQYF	TGTGCCAGCAGCGTAACCGGACAGGGATGGACCTACGAGCAGTACTTC
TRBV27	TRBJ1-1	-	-	CASSYKYGTEAFF	TGTGCCAGCAGTTACAAGTACGGCACTGAAGCTTTCTTT
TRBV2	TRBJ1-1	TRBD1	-	CASRAGTEMNTEAFF	TGTGCCAGCAGGGCCGGGACAGAAATGAACACTGAAGCTTTCTTT